These 10 T cell receptor beta chains share one sample of origin, sequenced in a study of blood T cell repertoires in COVID-19. The assay was immunoSEQ multiplex PCR, and TCRdb's table has in-frame clones only and misses some. The repertoire has about 210,000 clones, 81% of them found once; the top ten carry approximately 9%. The sample taken for sequencing was PBMCs or T cells enriched from blood (not recorded which). Receptors were obtained from a woman between 45 and 60 years old with acute COVID-19.

This chain links TRBV6-5 with TRBJ1-5; D unresolved. This CDR3 spans 13 amino acids. V was shortened by 6 bases and J by 2 bases, with 8 bases between the two germline ends. Germline V gives CDR1 MNHEY, CDR2 SVGAGI. The CDR3 spells CASSYDGNQPQHF. DNA of the CDR3: TGTGCCAGCAGCTATGATGGCAATCAGCCCCAGCATTTT.

This chain links TRBV28 with TRBJ2-1; TRBD2 aligns across 9 bases. Trimming at V came to 6 bases and at J to 7 bases, leaving 16 bases not matched to a gene. Germline V gene data show CDR1 as MDHEN and CDR2 as SYDVKM. This CDR3 has 17 amino acids. As DNA, the CDR3 is TGTGCCAGCAGCCCCTTGCGGGGGGGGCCATATTCGAATGAGCAGTTCTTC. It yields the protein CASSPLRGGPYSNEQFF.

The chain employs TRBV6-5 and TRBJ2-7; 9 nucleotides align to TRBD1. Germline CDR1 MNHEY, CDR2 SVGAGI. This CDR3 comprises 15 residues. The V gene end was trimmed by 6 bases and the J gene end by 0 bases; junction bases not matched to a gene: 6. Here the CDR3 DNA reads TGTGCCAGCAGGGCAACAGGGGGCGGCTCCTACGAGCAGTACTTC. Its protein is CASRATGGGSYEQYF.

The rearrangement links TRBV15 to TRBJ1-3; tentatively, D is TRBD1 (5 bases). Trimming shortened V by 0 bases and J by 1 base, and 10 bases separated the two germline ends. Germline CDR1 is LNHNV and CDR2 is YYDKDF (reference sequence). This CDR3 comprises 16 residues. The CDR3 DNA is TGTGCCACCAGCAGAGATTATCAGGGTTCTGGAAACACCATATATTTT. Translation gives CATSRDYQGSGNTIYF.

The chain recombines TRBV7-2 with TRBJ2-5, with D possibly TRBD1 on 6 matching bases. There are 13 residues in the CDR3. The V and J ends lost 11 bases and 7 bases respectively, with 20 bases between them. Per the germline V gene, CDR1 is SGHTA and CDR2 is FQGNSA. The chain's CDR3 is CALETGLVRTQYF. CDR3 in DNA: TGTGCCCTTGAGACAGGTTTGGTTAGGACCCAGTACTTC.

The gene calls are TRBV7-9 and TRBJ1-3; D unclear. Germline V lookup: CDR1 SEHNR, CDR2 FQNEAQ (reference sequence). V was pared by 7 bases and J by 1 base, with 11 bases between. The CDR3 contains 14 residues. The CDR3 nucleotides are TGTGCCAGCACCCGACCGGGGTCTGGAAACACCATATATTTT. It yields the protein CASTRPGSGNTIYF.

The chain recombines TRBV4-2 with TRBJ1-4; TRBD1 agrees at 10 bases. With 0 bases clipped from V and 6 bases from J, the junction kept 7 bases outside the gene matches. Germline assignment: CDR1 LGHNA and CDR2 YNFKEQ. The length of the CDR3 is 17 residues. CDR3 bases: TGTGCCAGCAGCCAAGAAAGGGCGGGACAGGGGTATGAAAAACTGTTTTTT. Translating gives CASSQERAGQGYEKLFF.

V gene TRBV6-2 or TRBV6-3 combines with J gene TRBJ1-2; TRBD1 might be the D (5 bases). The CDR3 totals 14 residues. Germline V gene data show CDR1 as MNHEY and CDR2 as SVGEGT. Deletions cut 6 bases from V and 2 bases from J, with 13 bases between. The CDR3 bases are TGTGCCAGCAGCAAGGACGGGGGGAACTATGGCTACACCTTC. Translating gives CASSKDGGNYGYTF.

V usage is TRBV29-1 and J usage is TRBJ2-2; TRBD1 agrees at 7 bases. V lost 0 bases to trimming and J lost 0 bases; unmatched junction nucleotides: 7. Germline V gene data show CDR1 as SQVTM and CDR2 as ANQGSEA. The CDR3 totals 17 residues. CDR3: CSVEDTGTASNTGELFF. CDR3 DNA: TGCAGCGTTGAAGATACGGGGACAGCATCGAACACCGGGGAGCTGTTTTTT.

The rearrangement uses TRBV27 and TRBJ1-6; 7 bases align to TRBD1. V was pared by 4 bases and J by 7 bases, with 7 bases of the junction left unmatched. The CDR3 covers 15 residues. CDR1 MNHEY and CDR2 SMNVEV come from the germline V gene (reference sequence). CDR3 region: CASSSWGTENSPLHF. DNA of the CDR3: TGTGCCAGCAGTTCTTGGGGGACAGAGAATTCACCCCTCCACTTT.